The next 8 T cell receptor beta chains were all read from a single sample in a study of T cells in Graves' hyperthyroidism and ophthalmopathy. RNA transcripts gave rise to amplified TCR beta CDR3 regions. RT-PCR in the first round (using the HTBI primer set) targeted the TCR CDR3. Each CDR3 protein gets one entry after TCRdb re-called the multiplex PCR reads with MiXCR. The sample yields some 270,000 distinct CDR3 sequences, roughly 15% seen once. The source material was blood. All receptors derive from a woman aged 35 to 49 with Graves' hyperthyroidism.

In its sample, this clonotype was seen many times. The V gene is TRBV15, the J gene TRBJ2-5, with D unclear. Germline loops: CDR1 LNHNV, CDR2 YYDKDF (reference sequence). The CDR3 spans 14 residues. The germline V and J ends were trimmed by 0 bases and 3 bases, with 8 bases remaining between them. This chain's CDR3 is CATSRDYLEETQYF. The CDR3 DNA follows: TGTGCCACCAGCAGAGACTACCTGGAAGAGACCCAGTACTTC.

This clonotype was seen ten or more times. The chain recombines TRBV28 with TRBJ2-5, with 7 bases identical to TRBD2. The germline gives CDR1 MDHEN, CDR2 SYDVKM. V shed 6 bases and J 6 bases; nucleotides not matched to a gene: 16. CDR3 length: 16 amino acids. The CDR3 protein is CASRPISRGDEKTQYF. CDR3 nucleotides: TGTGCCAGCAGACCCATCTCACGGGGGGACGAAAAGACCCAGTACTTC.

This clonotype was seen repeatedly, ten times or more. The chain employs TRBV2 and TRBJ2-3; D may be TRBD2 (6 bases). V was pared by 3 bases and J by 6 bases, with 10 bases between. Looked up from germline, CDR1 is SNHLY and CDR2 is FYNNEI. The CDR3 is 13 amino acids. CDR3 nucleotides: TGTGCCAGCAGTGATGTGGAGGGGGATACGCAGTATTTT. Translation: CASSDVEGDTQYF.

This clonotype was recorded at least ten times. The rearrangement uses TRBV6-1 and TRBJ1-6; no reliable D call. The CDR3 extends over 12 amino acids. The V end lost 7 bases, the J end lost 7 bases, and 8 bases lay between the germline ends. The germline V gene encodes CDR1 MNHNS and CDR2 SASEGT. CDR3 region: CASKVANSPLHF. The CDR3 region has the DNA TGTGCCAGCAAGGTAGCCAATTCACCCCTCCACTTT.

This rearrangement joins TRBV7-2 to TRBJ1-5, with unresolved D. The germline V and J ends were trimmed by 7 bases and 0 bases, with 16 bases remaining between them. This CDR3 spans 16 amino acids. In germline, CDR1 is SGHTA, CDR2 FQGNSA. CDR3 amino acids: CASTEAAGHSNQPQHF. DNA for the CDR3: TGTGCCAGCACCGAAGCAGCGGGTCATAGCAATCAGCCCCAGCATTTT.

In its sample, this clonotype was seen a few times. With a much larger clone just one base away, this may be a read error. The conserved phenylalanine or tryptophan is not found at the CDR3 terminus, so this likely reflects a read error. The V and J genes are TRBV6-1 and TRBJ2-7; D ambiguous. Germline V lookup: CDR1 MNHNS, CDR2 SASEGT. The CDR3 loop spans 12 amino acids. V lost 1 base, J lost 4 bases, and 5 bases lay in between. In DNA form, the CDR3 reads TGTGCCAGCAGTGAAGTAGGTTACGAGCAGTACCTC. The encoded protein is CASSEVGYEQYL.

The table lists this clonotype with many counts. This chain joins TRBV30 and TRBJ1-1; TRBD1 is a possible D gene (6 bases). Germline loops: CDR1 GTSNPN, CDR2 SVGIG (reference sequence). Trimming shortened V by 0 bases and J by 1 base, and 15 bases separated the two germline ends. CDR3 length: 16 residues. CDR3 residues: CAWSVPRTATNTEAFF. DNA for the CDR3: TGTGCCTGGAGTGTGCCGCGGACAGCTACGAACACTGAAGCTTTCTTT.

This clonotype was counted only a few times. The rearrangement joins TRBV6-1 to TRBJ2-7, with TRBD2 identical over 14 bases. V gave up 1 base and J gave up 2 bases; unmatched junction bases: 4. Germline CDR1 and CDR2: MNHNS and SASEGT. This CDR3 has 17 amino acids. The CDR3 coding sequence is TGTGCCAGCAGTGAAGGGACTAGCGGGAGGTCACCCTACGAGCAGTACTTC. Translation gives CASSEGTSGRSPYEQYF.